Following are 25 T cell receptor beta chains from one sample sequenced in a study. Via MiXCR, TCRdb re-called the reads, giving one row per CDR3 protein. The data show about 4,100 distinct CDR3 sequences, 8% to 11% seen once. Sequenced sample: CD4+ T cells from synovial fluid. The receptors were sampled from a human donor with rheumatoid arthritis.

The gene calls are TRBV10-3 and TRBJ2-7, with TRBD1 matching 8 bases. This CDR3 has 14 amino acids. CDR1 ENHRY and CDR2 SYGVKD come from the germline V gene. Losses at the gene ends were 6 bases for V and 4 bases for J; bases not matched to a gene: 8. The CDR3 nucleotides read TGTGCCATCAGAGAACAGGGGGGAATTTACGAGCAGTACTTC. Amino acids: CAIREQGGIYEQYF.

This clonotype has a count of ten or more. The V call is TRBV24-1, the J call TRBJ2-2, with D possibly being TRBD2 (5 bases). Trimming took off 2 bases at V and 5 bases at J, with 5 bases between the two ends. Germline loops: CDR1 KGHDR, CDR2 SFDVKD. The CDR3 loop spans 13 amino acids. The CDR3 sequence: CATSDSGTGELFF. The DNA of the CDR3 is TGTGCCACCAGTGATTCGGGAACCGGGGAGCTGTTTTTT.

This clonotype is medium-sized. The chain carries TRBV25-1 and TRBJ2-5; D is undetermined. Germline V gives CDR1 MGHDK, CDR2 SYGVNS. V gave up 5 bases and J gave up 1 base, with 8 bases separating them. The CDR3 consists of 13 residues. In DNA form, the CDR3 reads TGTGCCAGCAGTTTAGCAGCCCAAGAGACCCAGTACTTC. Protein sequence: CASSLAAQETQYF.

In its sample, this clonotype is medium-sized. CDR3 sequence reads: CSARRSGTTGELFF. The CDR3 nucleotides are TGCAGTGCTAGAAGATCAGGGACCACCGGGGAGCTGTTTTTT. The V call is TRBV20-1, the J call TRBJ2-2, with D perhaps TRBD1 or TRBD2 (5 bases each). Germline CDR1 is DFQATT and CDR2 is SNEGSKA (reference sequence). The V end was cut by 2 bases, the J end by 4 bases, with 11 bases between. CDR3 length: 14 residues.

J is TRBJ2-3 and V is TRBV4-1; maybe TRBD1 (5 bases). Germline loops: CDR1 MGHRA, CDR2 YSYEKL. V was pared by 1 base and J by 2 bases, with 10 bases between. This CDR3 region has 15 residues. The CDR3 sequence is CASSQGTRATDTQYF. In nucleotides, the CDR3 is TGCGCCAGCAGCCAAGGGACCAGGGCCACAGATACGCAGTATTTT.

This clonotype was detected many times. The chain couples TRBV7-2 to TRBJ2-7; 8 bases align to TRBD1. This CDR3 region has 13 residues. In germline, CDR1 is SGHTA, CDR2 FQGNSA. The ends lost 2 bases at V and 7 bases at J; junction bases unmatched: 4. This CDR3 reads CASSLQGAGEQYF. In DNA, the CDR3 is TGTGCCAGCAGCTTACAGGGGGCGGGTGAGCAGTACTTC.

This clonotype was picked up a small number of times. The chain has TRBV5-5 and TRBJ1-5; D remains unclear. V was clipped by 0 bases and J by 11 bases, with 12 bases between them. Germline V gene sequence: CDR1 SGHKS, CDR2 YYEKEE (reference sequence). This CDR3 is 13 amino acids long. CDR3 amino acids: CASSLVGGRTQHF. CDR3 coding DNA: TGTGCCAGCAGCTTGGTTGGAGGTCGGACCCAGCATTTT. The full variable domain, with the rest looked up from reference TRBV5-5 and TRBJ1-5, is DAGVTQSPTHLIKTRGQQVTLRCSPISGHKSVSWYQQVLGQGPQFIFQYYEKEERGRGNFPDRFSARQFPNYSSELNVNALLLGDSALYLCASSLVGGRTQHFGDGTRLSIL.

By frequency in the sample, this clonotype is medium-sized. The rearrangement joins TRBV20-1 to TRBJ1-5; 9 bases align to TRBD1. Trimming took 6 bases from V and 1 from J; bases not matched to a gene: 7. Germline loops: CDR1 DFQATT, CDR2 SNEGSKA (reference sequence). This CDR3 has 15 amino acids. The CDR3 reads CSAMGQGLSNQPQHF. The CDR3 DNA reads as TGCAGTGCCATGGGACAGGGTTTGAGCAATCAGCCCCAGCATTTT.

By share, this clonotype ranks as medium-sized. This CDR3 reads CAWKYGATNEKLFF. CDR3 DNA: TGTGCCTGGAAATACGGTGCAACTAATGAAAAACTGTTTTTT. The chain links TRBV30 to TRBJ1-4; no clear D. The V end was cut by 4 bases, the J end by 0 bases, with 9 bases between. CDR1 and CDR2 (germline): GTSNPN, SVGIG (reference sequence). The CDR3 extends over 14 amino acids.

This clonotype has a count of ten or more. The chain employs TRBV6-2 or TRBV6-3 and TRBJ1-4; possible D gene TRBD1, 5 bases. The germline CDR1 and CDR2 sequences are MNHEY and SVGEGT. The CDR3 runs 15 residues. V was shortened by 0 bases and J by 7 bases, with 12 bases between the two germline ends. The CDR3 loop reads CASSYSGGAREKLFF. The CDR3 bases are TGTGCCAGCAGTTACTCAGGAGGGGCTCGTGAAAAACTGTTTTTT.

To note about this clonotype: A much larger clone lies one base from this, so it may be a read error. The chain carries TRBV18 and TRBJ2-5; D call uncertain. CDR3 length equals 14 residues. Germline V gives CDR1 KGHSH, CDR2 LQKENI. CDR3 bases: TGTACCAGCTCACCACAAGAAGGAGTCGTGACCCAGTACTTC. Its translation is CTSSPQEGVVTQYF. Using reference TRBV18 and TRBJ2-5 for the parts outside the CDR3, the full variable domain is NAGVMQNPRHLVRRRGQEARLRCSPMKGHSHVYWYRQLPEEGLKFMVYLQKENIIDESGMPKERFSAEFPKEGPSILRIQQVVRGDSAAYFCTSSPQEGVVTQYFGPGTRLLVL.

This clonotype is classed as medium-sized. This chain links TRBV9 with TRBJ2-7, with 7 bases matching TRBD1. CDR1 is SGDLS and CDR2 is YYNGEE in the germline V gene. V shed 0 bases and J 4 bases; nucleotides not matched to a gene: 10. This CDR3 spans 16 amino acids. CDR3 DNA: TGTGCCAGCAGCGTAGTGGGGGACAGCATGTTTTACGAGCAGTACTTC. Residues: CASSVVGDSMFYEQYF.

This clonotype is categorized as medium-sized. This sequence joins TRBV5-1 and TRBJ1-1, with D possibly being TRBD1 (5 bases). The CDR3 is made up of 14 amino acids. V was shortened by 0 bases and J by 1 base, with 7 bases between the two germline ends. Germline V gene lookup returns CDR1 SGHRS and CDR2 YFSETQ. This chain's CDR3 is CASSLDGGNTEAFF. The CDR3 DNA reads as TGCGCCAGCAGCTTGGATGGGGGGAACACTGAAGCTTTCTTT.

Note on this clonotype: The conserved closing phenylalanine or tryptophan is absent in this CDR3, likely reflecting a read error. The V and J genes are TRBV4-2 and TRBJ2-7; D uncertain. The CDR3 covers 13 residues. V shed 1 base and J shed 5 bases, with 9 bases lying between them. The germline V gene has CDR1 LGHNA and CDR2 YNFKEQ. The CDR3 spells CASSQAARDEQYG. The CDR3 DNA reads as TGTGCCAGCAGCCAAGCGGCACGAGACGAGCAGTACGGC.

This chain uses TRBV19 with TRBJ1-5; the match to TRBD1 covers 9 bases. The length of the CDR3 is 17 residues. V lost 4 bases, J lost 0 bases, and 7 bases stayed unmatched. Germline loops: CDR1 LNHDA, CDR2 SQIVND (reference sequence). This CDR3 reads CASSKRDRDYSNQPQHF. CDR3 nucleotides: TGTGCCAGTAGTAAAAGGGACAGGGATTATAGCAATCAGCCCCAGCATTTT.

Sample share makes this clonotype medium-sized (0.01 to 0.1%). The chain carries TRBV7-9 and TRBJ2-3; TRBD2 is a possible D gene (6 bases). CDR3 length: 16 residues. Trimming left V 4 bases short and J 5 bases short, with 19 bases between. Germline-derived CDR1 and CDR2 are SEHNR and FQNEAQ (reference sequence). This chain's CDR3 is CASSSQRAIAEDTQYF. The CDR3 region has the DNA TGTGCCAGCAGCTCACAGCGGGCCATAGCCGAAGATACGCAGTATTTT.

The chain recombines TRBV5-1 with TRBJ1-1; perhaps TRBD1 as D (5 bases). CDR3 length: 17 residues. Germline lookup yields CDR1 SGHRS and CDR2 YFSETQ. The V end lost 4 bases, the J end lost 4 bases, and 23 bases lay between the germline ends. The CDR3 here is CASSLGDRGWRGTEAFF. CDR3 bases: TGCGCCAGCAGCCTGGGGGATAGAGGTTGGCGCGGCACTGAAGCTTTCTTT.

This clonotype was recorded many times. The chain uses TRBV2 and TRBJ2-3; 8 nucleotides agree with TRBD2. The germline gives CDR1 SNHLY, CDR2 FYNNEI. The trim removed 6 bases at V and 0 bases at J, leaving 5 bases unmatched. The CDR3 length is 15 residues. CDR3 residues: CASSDSGISTDTQYF. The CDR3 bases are TGTGCCAGCAGCGATAGCGGGATTAGCACAGATACGCAGTATTTT.

The DNA for the CDR3 is TGTGCCAGCAGTGAAAGACAGGCTCCGGGGGAGCTGTTTTTT. Protein product: CASSERQAPGELFF. This chain joins TRBV2 and TRBJ2-2; D is possibly TRBD1 (6 bases). Trimming shortened V by 2 bases and J by 8 bases, and 12 bases separated the two germline ends. CDR1 SNHLY and CDR2 FYNNEI come from the germline V gene. This CDR3 region has 14 residues.

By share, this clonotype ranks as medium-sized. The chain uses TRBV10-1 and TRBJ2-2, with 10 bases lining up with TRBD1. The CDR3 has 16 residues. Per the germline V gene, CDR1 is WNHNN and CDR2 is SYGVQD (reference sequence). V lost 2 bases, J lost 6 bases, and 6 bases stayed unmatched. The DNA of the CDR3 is TGCGCCAGCAGTGAGACTGGGACAGGGGCTGCCGGGGAGCTGTTTTTT. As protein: CASSETGTGAAGELFF.

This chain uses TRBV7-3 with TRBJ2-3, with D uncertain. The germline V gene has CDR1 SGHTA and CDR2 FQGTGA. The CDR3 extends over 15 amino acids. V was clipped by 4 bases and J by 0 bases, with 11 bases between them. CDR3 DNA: TGTGCCAGCAGCTACCTAGGAACGAGCACAGATACGCAGTATTTT. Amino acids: CASSYLGTSTDTQYF.

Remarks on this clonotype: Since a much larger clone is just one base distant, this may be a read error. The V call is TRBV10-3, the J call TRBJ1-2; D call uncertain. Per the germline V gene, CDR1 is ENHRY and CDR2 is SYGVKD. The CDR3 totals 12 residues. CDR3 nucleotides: TGTGCCATCAGTGACAATAACTATGACTACACCTTC. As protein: CAISDNNYDYTF.

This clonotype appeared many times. The CDR3 region is CASSYGPNTDTQYF. For the CDR3, the DNA is TGTGCCAGCAGTTACGGGCCGAACACAGATACGCAGTATTTT. This chain uses TRBV6-5 with TRBJ2-3; D gene unclear. V lost 2 bases and J 2 bases, leaving 8 bases between the germline ends. This CDR3 region has 14 residues. CDR1 is MNHEY, CDR2 SVGAGI, per germline.

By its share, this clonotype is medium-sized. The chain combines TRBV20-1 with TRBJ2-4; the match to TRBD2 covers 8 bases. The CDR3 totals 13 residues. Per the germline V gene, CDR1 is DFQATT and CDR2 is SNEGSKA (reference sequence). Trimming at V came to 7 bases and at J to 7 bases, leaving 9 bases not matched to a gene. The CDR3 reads CSGQREQFNIQYF. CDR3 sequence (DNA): TGCAGTGGCCAGCGGGAGCAATTTAACATTCAGTACTTC.

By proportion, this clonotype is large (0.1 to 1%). This CDR3 reads CASSAGYGYTF. CDR3 nucleotide sequence: TGTGCCAGCAGTGCAGGGTACGGCTACACCTTC. The rearrangement links TRBV6-4 to TRBJ1-2; D is possibly TRBD1 (5 bases). The CDR3 is 11 amino acids. Germline CDR1 reads MRHNA; CDR2 reads SNTAGT. Between the trimmed V and J ends, which lost 4 bases and 8 bases, there was a span of 8 bases.